Sequencing of this TCR beta chain was carried out in a study of blood T cell repertoires in COVID-19. Study context: Some COVID-19 samples were acute and others convalescent; all came from the United States, Italy and Spain.

Using immunoSEQ multiplex PCR, the repertoire was profiled, and TCRdb retains in-frame clones only, with some absent. In the table there are 270,000 or so clones, approximately 80% of which are singletons. This clone was detected only once. The source of this sequence is a human donor in a cohort sampled during active COVID-19. The sequenced material came from peripheral blood.

The CDR3 spells CASSIGLTLATQYF. In DNA form, the CDR3 reads TGTGCCAGCAGCATTGGACTAACGCTCGCGACCCAGTACTTC. The chain recombines TRBV28 with TRBJ2-5; possible D gene TRBD2, 6 bases. Germline V gene sequence: CDR1 MDHEN, CDR2 SYDVKM. Deletions cut 6 bases from V and 7 bases from J, with 18 bases between. The CDR3 runs 14 residues.